Below are 27 T cell receptor beta chains sequenced from a single sample in a study of cytomegalovirus exposure and HLA in healthy donors. Vbeta (60) and Jbeta (13) primers were used in the PCR. Profiled with immunoSEQ multiplex PCR; TCRdb holds only in-frame clones, not every one. The sample carries about 76,000 clones, roughly 85% recorded once. Source material: PBMCs. These TCRs come from a man aged 25 to 40 in good health and CMV-seronegative.

The chain carries TRBV4-2 and TRBJ2-2, with D possibly TRBD1 on 5 matching bases. Germline assignment: CDR1 LGHNA and CDR2 YNFKEQ. CDR3 length: 17 residues. V lost 1 base and J lost 2, with 14 bases in between. The CDR3, as DNA: TGTGCCAGCAGCCAAGGGATCGACAGTCAAAACACCGGGGAGCTGTTTTTT. Protein sequence: CASSQGIDSQNTGELFF.

The chain employs TRBV4-2 and TRBJ2-7, with 10 bases identical to TRBD1. This CDR3 region has 16 residues. Germline V gene lookup returns CDR1 LGHNA and CDR2 YNFKEQ. V gave up 4 bases and J gave up 6 bases; unmatched junction bases: 12. The CDR3 region is CASSLEGGQGSREQYF. DNA for the CDR3: TGTGCCAGCAGCCTTGAGGGGGGACAGGGGTCGCGCGAGCAGTACTTC.

The chain joins TRBV7-8 to TRBJ1-5; D is uncertain. CDR1 SGHVS and CDR2 FQNEAQ come from the germline V gene. The CDR3 length is 15 residues. The V end lost 2 bases, the J end lost 5 bases, and 13 bases lay between the germline ends. CDR3 sequence reads: CASSLSLRGDQPQHF. Here the CDR3 DNA reads TGTGCCAGCAGCTTAAGTCTTCGCGGGGATCAGCCCCAGCATTTT.

CDR3 in amino acids: CASIRQAVGQMNTEAFF. The CDR3, as DNA: TGTGCCAGTATCCGACAGGCTGTGGGTCAAATGAACACTGAAGCTTTCTTT. This chain connects TRBV19 to TRBJ1-1; possible D gene TRBD1, 6 bases. The CDR3 has 17 amino acids. Trimming removed 7 bases from V and 0 bases from J, with 21 bases in between. CDR1 and CDR2 (germline): LNHDA, SQIVND (reference sequence).

In DNA, the CDR3 is TGTGCCAGCAGCTTGGGACAGGGGGCTGAAGCTTTCTTT. It yields the protein CASSLGQGAEAFF. This chain connects TRBV7-9 to TRBJ1-1, with 11 nucleotides matching TRBD1. With V trimmed by 3 bases and J by 6 bases, 0 bases remained unmatched. Per germline, CDR1 SEHNR and CDR2 FQNEAQ (reference sequence). The CDR3 covers 13 residues.

The chain combines TRBV7-6 with TRBJ2-1; 10 nucleotides agree with TRBD2. CDR1 is SGHVS, CDR2 FNYEAQ, per germline. The CDR3 is 14 amino acids. V was clipped by 5 bases and J by 6 bases; unmatched bases: 4. DNA of the CDR3: TGTGCCAGCAGCCCCGGACTAGCGGTCAATGAGCAGTTCTTC. Its protein is CASSPGLAVNEQFF.

This chain connects TRBV2 to TRBJ2-4; 10 positions agree with TRBD1. The V and J ends lost 7 bases and 2 bases, in that order; junction bases with no gene match: 2. This CDR3 has 14 amino acids. Germline V gene sequence: CDR1 SNHLY, CDR2 FYNNEI. The CDR3 protein is CASTTGGTKNIQYF. The CDR3 coding sequence is TGTGCCAGCACGACAGGGGGCACCAAAAACATTCAGTACTTC.

This clone was seen once. The chain uses TRBV6-5 and TRBJ1-2; 9 bases map to TRBD1. Trimming removed 4 bases from V and 4 bases from J; junction bases left unmatched: 10. The CDR3 totals 16 residues. Germline loops: CDR1 MNHEY, CDR2 SVGAGI. The CDR3 DNA follows: TGTGCCAGCAGTTTAGAGGGACAGGGTGTAACCTATGGCTACACCTTC. Residues: CASSLEGQGVTYGYTF.

The chain couples TRBV25-1 to TRBJ1-6; D is possibly TRBD1 (5 bases). CDR1 and CDR2 from the germline V gene are MGHDK and SYGVNS. The ends were cut back, 1 base at V and 2 bases at J, with 9 bases in the middle. The CDR3 loop spans 16 amino acids. The CDR3 coding sequence is TGTGCCAGCAGTGAATCCAGGGCCACCTATAATTCACCCCTCCACTTT. Amino acids: CASSESRATYNSPLHF.

This clone was counted only a few times. The V call is TRBV28, the J call TRBJ1-1, with unresolved D. V shed 2 bases and J shed 5 bases, with 15 bases lying between them. Germline CDR1 is MDHEN and CDR2 is SYDVKM. This CDR3 is built from 15 residues. CDR3 coding DNA: TGTGCCAGCAGTTTAGAACGGGGTTTGGAAACTGAAGCTTTCTTT. Translation: CASSLERGLETEAFF.

This chain joins TRBV5-1 and TRBJ2-1, with 10 bases lining up with TRBD1. Germline lookup yields CDR1 SGHRS and CDR2 YFSETQ. This CDR3 comprises 16 residues. With V trimmed by 0 bases and J by 7 bases, 7 bases remained unmatched. The CDR3 sequence: CASSLVGTGAGNEQFF. The CDR3 coding sequence is TGCGCCAGCAGCTTGGTCGGGACAGGGGCAGGGAATGAGCAGTTCTTC.

In the case of this clone: A read error may produce the germline difference seen at one junction end. The gene calls are TRBV7-9 and TRBJ2-5; 10 bases are a match to TRBD1. The CDR3 is made up of 14 amino acids. Germline lookup yields CDR1 SEHNR and CDR2 FQNEAQ (reference sequence). The CDR3 loop is CSSSDRGLGETQYF. The CDR3 coding sequence is TGTTCCAGCAGCGACAGGGGGCTTGGTGAGACCCAGTACTTC.

V and J are TRBV6-5 and TRBJ1-1, with unresolved D. The CDR3 sequence is 13 residues long. Trimming shortened V by 5 bases and J by 0 bases, and 7 bases separated the two germline ends. The germline gives CDR1 MNHEY, CDR2 SVGAGI. CDR3 sequence (DNA): TGTGCCAGCAGTCACGACATGAACACTGAAGCTTTCTTT. It translates to CASSHDMNTEAFF.

The chain couples TRBV19 to TRBJ2-7; 9 bases agree with TRBD1. The ends lost 6 bases at V and 1 base at J; junction bases unmatched: 4. Germline assignment: CDR1 LNHDA and CDR2 SQIVND (reference sequence). The CDR3 sequence is 14 residues long. DNA for the CDR3: TGTGCCAGTAGAGAGACAGGGGGTTCCTACGAGCAGTACTTC. Residues: CASRETGGSYEQYF.

This sequence joins TRBV5-4 and TRBJ2-7; TRBD2 matches at 12 bases. Germline lookup yields CDR1 SGHNT and CDR2 YYREEE (reference sequence). The CDR3 is 18 residues long. The V segment lost 1 base and the J segment 2 bases; nucleotides outside the gene matches: 10. The CDR3 protein is CASSLLGLAGGPTYEQYF. CDR3 nucleotides: TGTGCCAGCAGCTTGTTAGGTCTAGCGGGAGGGCCAACCTACGAGCAGTACTTC. The full variable domain, in which reference TRBV5-4 and TRBJ2-7 provide the parts outside the CDR3, is ETGVTQSPTHLIKTRGQQVTLRCSSQSGHNTVSWYQQALGQGPQFIFQYYREEENGRGNFPPRFSGLQFPNYSSELNVNALELDDSALYLCASSLLGLAGGPTYEQYFGPGTRLTVT.

The genes are TRBV9 and TRBJ2-1, with D perhaps TRBD1 (5 bases). The CDR3 extends over 14 amino acids. CDR1 and CDR2 (germline): SGDLS, YYNGEE. Trimming took off 2 bases at V and 6 bases at J, with 12 bases between the two ends. CDR3 sequence (DNA): TGTGCCAGCAGCGTGTCCGCGACAGTCAATGAGCAGTTCTTC. Translation: CASSVSATVNEQFF. The variable domain in full, with the rest retrieved from reference TRBV9 and TRBJ2-1, is DSGVTQTPKHLITATGQRVTLRCSPRSGDLSVYWYQQSLDQGLQFLIQYYNGEERAKGNILERFSAQQFPDLHSELNLSSLELGDSALYFCASSVSATVNEQFFGPGTRLTVL.

This clone has just a few counts. This sequence joins TRBV6-1 and TRBJ1-1; 8 bases align to TRBD1. This CDR3 is built from 14 residues. V was clipped by 6 bases and J by 4 bases; unmatched bases: 7. Germline values: CDR1 MNHNS, CDR2 SASEGT. The CDR3 spells CASRKRQGRTEAFF. The CDR3 DNA follows: TGTGCCAGCAGGAAAAGACAGGGGCGCACTGAAGCTTTCTTT.

The chain couples TRBV28 to TRBJ2-1; TRBD2 matches 12 bases. The germline gives CDR1 MDHEN, CDR2 SYDVKM. The CDR3 length is 15 residues. Losses at the gene ends were 5 bases for V and 3 bases for J; bases not matched to a gene: 2. The chain's CDR3 is CASSGGLAGYNEQFF. DNA of the CDR3: TGTGCCAGCAGTGGGGGACTAGCGGGCTACAATGAGCAGTTCTTC.

This clone was picked up one time. The CDR3 DNA reads as TGTGCCAGCAGCACCGCGGGAGATAGCAATCAGCCCCAGCATTTT. This translates into CASSTAGDSNQPQHF. This chain links TRBV21-1 with TRBJ1-5. TRBV21-1 is flagged as a pseudogene. This CDR3 comprises 15 residues.

This chain links TRBV27 with TRBJ2-1, with TRBD1 as a possible D gene (6 bases). This CDR3 has 12 amino acids. Germline-derived CDR1 and CDR2 are MNHEY and SMNVEV (reference sequence). V lost 9 bases to trimming and J lost 9 bases, with 15 bases between them. CDR3 sequence (DNA): TGTGCCAGTAGCCCACAGGGTCTTGAGCAGTTCTTC. This sequence encodes CASSPQGLEQFF.

V gene TRBV30 combines with J gene TRBJ1-1; D gene uncertain. The CDR3 covers 13 residues. V gave up 4 bases and J gave up 4 bases, with 13 bases separating them. CDR1 GTSNPN and CDR2 SVGIG come from the germline V gene (reference sequence). In DNA form, the CDR3 reads TGTGCCTGGATGGGTTTGGCGGGCACTGAAGCTTTCTTT. Amino acids: CAWMGLAGTEAFF.

As concerns this clone: Other DNA sequences in the sample encode the same CDR3. V and J are TRBV30 and TRBJ2-1, with TRBD2 as a possible D gene (6 bases). Germline CDR1 GTSNPN, CDR2 SVGIG (reference sequence). The length of the CDR3 is 16 residues. V was pared by 0 bases and J by 3 bases, with 15 bases between. CDR3 bases: TGTGCCTGGAGTGTACGGGGATTAGCGGACTACAATGAGCAGTTCTTC. It specifies CAWSVRGLADYNEQFF.

The chain joins TRBV18 to TRBJ2-1; D is unresolved. This CDR3 comprises 13 residues. Germline assignment: CDR1 KGHSH and CDR2 LQKENI. V was cut by 5 bases and J by 8 bases, with 13 bases left in between. CDR3 in amino acids: CASSILSSDEQFF. CDR3 bases: TGTGCCAGCTCAATCCTATCCAGCGATGAGCAGTTCTTC.

The chain links TRBV6-6 to TRBJ2-6; D possibly corresponds to TRBD1 (6 bases). Trimming took 4 bases from V and 11 from J, leaving 15 bases between them. Germline-derived CDR1 and CDR2 are MNHNY and SVGAGI (reference sequence). This CDR3 region has 14 residues. CDR3 residues: CASSSTGKQDVLTF. DNA of the CDR3: TGTGCCAGCAGTTCGACAGGAAAACAGGACGTCCTGACTTTC.

The CDR3 spells CASSYSADRSAYEQYF. The CDR3 nucleotides are TGTGCCAGCAGTTACTCTGCTGATAGGAGCGCCTACGAGCAGTACTTC. V is TRBV6-5 and J is TRBJ2-7, with no clear D. Germline V gene lookup returns CDR1 MNHEY and CDR2 SVGAGI. V was clipped by 0 bases and J by 2 bases, with 14 bases between them. The CDR3 is 16 amino acids.

This sequence joins TRBV28 and TRBJ2-1; D not resolved. Germline loops: CDR1 MDHEN, CDR2 SYDVKM. The length of the CDR3 is 14 residues. The V end lost 6 bases, the J end lost 4 bases, and 13 bases lay between the germline ends. In DNA form, the CDR3 reads TGTGCCAGCAGCCCACTTGGTGCTTACAATGAGCAGTTCTTC. Amino acid sequence: CASSPLGAYNEQFF.

This rearrangement joins TRBV4-1 to TRBJ2-1; TRBD2 agrees at 8 bases. Germline CDR1 MGHRA, CDR2 YSYEKL. This CDR3 comprises 15 residues. With 1 base clipped from V and 7 bases from J, the junction kept 6 bases outside the gene matches. The CDR3 coding sequence is TGCGCCAGCAGCCAAGCTACCTCTAGCGGGAATGAGCAGTTCTTC. It yields the protein CASSQATSSGNEQFF.